This paragraph reports one T cell receptor (beta chain). Trimming removed 5 bases from V and 2 bases from J, with 19 bases in between. The CDR3 sequence is 16 residues long. Germline CDR1 and CDR2: MNHEY and SVGEGT. From blood CD8+ and CD4+ T cells, TCR beta sequences were generated. FACS enriched CD8+ TEMRA cells, while bulk CD8+ and CD4+ were negatively isolated. It was with random hexamers that about 0.45 to 1 ug RNA was reverse transcribed. Across 54 Vbeta and 13 Jbeta, TCR beta CDR3 was amplified with immunoSEQ multiplex PCR. MiXCR was run by TCRdb on the immunoSEQ multiplex PCR reads, yielding one entry per CDR3 protein. The sample consists of around 200,000 distinct CDR3 sequences, approximately 94% of them appearing once. This specimen belongs to a study of CD8 T cells in Susac syndrome. About the research overall: At blood draw, Susac syndrome patients were therapy-naive, on corticosteroids, or on intravenous immunoglobulin alone.

Sequencing was done on a sample of CD4+ T cells from PBMCs. This TCR was sampled from a human donor with Susac syndrome. This chain joins TRBV6-2 or TRBV6-3 and TRBJ2-7; a possible D gene is TRBD1 (6 bases). CDR3 bases: TGTGCCAGCAGTCTGATCAGGGGTAAGAGGACCTACGAGCAGTACTTC. Amino acids: CASSLIRGKRTYEQYF.